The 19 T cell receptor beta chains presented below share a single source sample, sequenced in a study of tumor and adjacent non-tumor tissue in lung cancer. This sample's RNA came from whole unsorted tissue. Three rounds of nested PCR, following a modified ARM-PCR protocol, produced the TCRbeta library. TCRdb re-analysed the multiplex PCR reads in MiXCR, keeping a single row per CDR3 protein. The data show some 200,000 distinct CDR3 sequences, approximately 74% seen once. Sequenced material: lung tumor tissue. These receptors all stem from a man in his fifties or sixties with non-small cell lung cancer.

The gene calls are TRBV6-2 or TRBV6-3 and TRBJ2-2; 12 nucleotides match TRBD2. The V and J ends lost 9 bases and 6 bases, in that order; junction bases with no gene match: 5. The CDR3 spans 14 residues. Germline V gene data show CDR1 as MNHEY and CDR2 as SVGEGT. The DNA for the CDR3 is TGTGCCAGGAGAGGACTAGCGGGATCCGGGGAGCTGTTTTTT. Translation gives CARRGLAGSGELFF.

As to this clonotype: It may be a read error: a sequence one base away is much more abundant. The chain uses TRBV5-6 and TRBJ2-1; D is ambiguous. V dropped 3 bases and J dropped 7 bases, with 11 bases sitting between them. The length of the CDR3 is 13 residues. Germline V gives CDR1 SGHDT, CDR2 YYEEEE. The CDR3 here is CASSSRVGNEQFF. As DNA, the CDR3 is TGTGCCAGCAGCTCACGCGTAGGGAATGAGCAGTTCTTC.

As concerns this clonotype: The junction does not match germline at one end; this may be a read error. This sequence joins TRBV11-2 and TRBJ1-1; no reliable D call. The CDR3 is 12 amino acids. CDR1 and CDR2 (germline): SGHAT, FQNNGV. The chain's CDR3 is CASTLEPLETFF. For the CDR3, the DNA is TGTGCCAGCACCCTAGAACCGCTTGAAACTTTCTTT.

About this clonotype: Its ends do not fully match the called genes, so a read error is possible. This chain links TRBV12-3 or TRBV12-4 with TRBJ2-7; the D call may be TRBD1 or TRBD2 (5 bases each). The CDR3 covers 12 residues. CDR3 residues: CASSFRGCEQYF. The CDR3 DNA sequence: TGTGCCAGCAGTTTCCGGGGCTGCGAGCAGTACTTT.

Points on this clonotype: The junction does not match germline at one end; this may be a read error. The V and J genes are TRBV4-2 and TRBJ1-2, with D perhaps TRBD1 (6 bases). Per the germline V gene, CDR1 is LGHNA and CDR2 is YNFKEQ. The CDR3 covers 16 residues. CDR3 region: CVSNPSAGTEGDGYSF. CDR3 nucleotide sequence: TGTGTCAGCAACCCCTCTGCGGGGACGGAGGGGGATGGCTACAGCTTC.

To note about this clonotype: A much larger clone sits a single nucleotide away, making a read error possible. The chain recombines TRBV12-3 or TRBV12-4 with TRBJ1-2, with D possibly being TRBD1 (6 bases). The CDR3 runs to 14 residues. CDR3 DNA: TGTGTCAGCAGCCCGGGACACGGGAACTATGGCTACACCTTC. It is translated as CVSSPGHGNYGYTF.

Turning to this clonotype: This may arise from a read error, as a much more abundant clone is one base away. In DNA, the CDR3 is TGCAGTGCTAGGGAACAACTGGGGGTCCCAAATTCACCCCTCCACTTT. It translates to CSAREQLGVPNSPLHF. V usage is TRBV20-1 and J usage is TRBJ1-6; possibly TRBD1 for D (5 bases). CDR1 and CDR2 from the germline V gene are DFQATT and SNEGSKA (reference sequence). V was trimmed by 3 bases and J by 7 bases, leaving 19 bases between them. The CDR3 has 16 residues.

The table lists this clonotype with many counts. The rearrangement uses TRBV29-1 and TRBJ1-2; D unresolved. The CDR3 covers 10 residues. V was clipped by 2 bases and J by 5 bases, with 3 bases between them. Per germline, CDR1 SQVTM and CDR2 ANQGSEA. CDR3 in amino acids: CSVEQYGYTF. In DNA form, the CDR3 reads TGCAGCGTTGAACAGTATGGCTACACCTTC. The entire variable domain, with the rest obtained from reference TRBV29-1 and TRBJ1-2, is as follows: SAVISQKPSRDICQRGTSLTIQCQVDSQVTMMFWYRQQPGQSLTLIATANQGSEATYESGFVIDKFPISRPNLTFSTLTVSNMSPEDSSIYLCSVEQYGYTFGSGTRLTVV.

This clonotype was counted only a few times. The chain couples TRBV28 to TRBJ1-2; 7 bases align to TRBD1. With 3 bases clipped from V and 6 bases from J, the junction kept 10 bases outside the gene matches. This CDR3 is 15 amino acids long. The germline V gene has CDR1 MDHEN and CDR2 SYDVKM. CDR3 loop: CASSFWQGVSDGYTF. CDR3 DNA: TGTGCCAGCAGTTTCTGGCAGGGGGTTAGCGATGGCTACACCTTC.

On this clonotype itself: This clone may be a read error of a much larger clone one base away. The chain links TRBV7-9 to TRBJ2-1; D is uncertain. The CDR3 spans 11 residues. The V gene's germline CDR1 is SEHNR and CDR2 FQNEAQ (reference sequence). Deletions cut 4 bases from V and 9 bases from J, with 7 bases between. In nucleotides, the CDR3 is TGTGCCAGCAGCTCTTTGGTTGAGCAGTTCTTC. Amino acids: CASSSLVEQFF.

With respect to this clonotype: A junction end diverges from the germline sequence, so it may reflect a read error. CDR3 coding DNA: TGTGCCATCTCTCCGGGGCTGCAGTGGGTAGGGACCCACTACTTC. Encoded protein: CAISPGLQWVGTHYF. The gene calls are TRBV10-3 and TRBJ2-5; perhaps D is TRBD1 or TRBD2 (5 bases each). Germline lookup yields CDR1 ENHRY and CDR2 SYGVKD. The CDR3 has 15 amino acids.

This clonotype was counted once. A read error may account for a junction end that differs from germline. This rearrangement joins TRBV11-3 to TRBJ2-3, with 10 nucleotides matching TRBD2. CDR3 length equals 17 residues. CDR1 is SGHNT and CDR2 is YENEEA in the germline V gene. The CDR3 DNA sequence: TGTGCCTGCAGCTTAAGCGTAGCGGGAGGAGGGCGGGATACGCAGTATTTT. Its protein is CACSLSVAGGGRDTQYF.

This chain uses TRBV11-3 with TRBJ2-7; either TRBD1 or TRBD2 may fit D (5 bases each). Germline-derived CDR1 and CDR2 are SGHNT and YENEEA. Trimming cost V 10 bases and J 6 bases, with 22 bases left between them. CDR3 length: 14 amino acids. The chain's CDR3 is CANTPRDEAGEQYF. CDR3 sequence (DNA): TGTGCCAACACCCCCCGGGACGAAGCTGGCGAGCAGTACTTC.

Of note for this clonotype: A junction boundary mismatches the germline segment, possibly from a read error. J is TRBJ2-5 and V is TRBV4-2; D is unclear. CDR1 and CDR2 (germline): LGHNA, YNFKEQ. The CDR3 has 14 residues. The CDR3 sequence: CAGSERCFQETQYF. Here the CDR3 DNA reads TGTGCCGGCAGCGAGCGCTGTTTCCAAGAGACCCAGTACTTC.

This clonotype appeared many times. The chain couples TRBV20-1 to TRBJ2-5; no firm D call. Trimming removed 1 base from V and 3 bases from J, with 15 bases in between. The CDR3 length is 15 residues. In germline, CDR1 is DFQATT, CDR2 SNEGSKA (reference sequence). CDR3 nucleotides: TGCAGTGCTAGAGGTGAACGATATATTAAAGAGACCCAGTACTTC. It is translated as CSARGERYIKETQYF.

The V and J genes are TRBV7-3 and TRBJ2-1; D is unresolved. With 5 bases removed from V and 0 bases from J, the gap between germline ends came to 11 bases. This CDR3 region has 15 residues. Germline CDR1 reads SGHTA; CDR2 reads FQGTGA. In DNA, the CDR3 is TGTGCCAGCAGCAGAGACTCTAGCTCCTACAATGAGCAGTTCTTC. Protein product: CASSRDSSSYNEQFF.

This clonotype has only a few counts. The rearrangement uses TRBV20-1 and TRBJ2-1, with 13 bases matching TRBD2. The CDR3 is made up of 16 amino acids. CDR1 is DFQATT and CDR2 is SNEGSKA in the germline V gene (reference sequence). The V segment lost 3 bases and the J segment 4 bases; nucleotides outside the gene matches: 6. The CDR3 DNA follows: TGCAGTGCTAGTGCGACTAGCGGGAGGATTTACAATGAGCAGTTCTTC. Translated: CSASATSGRIYNEQFF.

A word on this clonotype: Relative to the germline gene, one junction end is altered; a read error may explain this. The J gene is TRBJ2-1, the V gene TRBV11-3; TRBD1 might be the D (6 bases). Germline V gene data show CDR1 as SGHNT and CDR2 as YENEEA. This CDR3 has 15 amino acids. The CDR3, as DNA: TGTGCCAGCAGCCTAGAGACAGGTGAAAGCGGTGAGCAGTTCTTC. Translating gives CASSLETGESGEQFF. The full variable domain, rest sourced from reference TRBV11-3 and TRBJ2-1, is EAGVVQSPRYKIIEKKQPVAFWCNPISGHNTLYWYLQNLGQGPELLIRYENEEAVDDSQLPKDRFSAERLKGVDSTLKIQPAELGDSAVYLCASSLETGESGEQFFGPGTRLTVL.

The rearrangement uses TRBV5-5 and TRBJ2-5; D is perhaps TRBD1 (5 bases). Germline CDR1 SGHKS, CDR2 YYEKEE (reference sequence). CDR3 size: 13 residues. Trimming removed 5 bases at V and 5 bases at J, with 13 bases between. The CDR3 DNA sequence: TGTGCCAGCAGACGCGGACACATGGAGACCCAGTACTTC. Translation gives CASRRGHMETQYF. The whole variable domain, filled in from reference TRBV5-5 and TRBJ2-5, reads DAGVTQSPTHLIKTRGQQVTLRCSPISGHKSVSWYQQVLGQGPQFIFQYYEKEERGRGNFPDRFSARQFPNYSSELNVNALLLGDSALYLCASRRGHMETQYFGPGTRLLVL.